This passage covers 30 T cell receptor beta chains from one sample sequenced in a study of cytomegalovirus exposure and HLA in healthy donors. Both 60 Vbeta primers and 13 Jbeta primers went into the PCR. TCRdb's copy holds only in-frame clones and misses some; the assay was immunoSEQ multiplex PCR. Of about 110,000 clones listed, about 73% are singletons. The sample comprised PBMCs. These receptor sequences come from a woman aged 30 to 39 in good health and CMV-seronegative.

This chain uses TRBV7-2 with TRBJ2-5; TRBD1 aligns across 8 bases. Trimming at V came to 5 bases and at J to 3 bases, leaving 2 bases not matched to a gene. This CDR3 spans 13 amino acids. Looked up from germline, CDR1 is SGHTA and CDR2 is FQGNSA. Here the CDR3 DNA reads TGTGCCAGCAGCAAACAGGGGGAAGAGACCCAGTACTTC. Protein sequence: CASSKQGEETQYF. The entire variable domain, with the rest obtained from reference TRBV7-2 and TRBJ2-5, is as follows: GAGVSQSPSNKVTEKGKDVELRCDPISGHTALYWYRQSLGQGLEFLIYFQGNSAPDKSGLPSDRFSAERTGGSVSTLTIQRTQQEDSAVYLCASSKQGEETQYFGPGTRLLVL.

The V call is TRBV4-3, the J call TRBJ2-3, with 9 bases lining up with TRBD2. CDR1 is LGHNA and CDR2 is YSLEER in the germline V gene. V was pared by 4 bases and J by 0 bases, with 14 bases of the junction left unmatched. The CDR3 is 19 residues long. The CDR3 DNA sequence: TGCGCCAGCAGCCCCCGGGGTAGCGGGAGTGGGGATAGCACAGATACGCAGTATTTT. This sequence encodes CASSPRGSGSGDSTDTQYF.

The chain has TRBV29-1 and TRBJ2-3; 9 bases match TRBD1. Looked up from germline, CDR1 is SQVTM and CDR2 is ANQGSEA. The ends lost 8 bases at V and 4 bases at J; junction bases unmatched: 4. The CDR3 is 12 amino acids. DNA of the CDR3: TGCAGCCTCCGGACAGGGGCAGATACGCAGTATTTT. This sequence encodes CSLRTGADTQYF.

This chain links TRBV4-3 with TRBJ2-5; 10 positions match TRBD1. The V and J ends lost 0 bases and 5 bases, in that order; junction bases with no gene match: 9. Germline lookup yields CDR1 LGHNA and CDR2 YSLEER. This CDR3 is 17 amino acids long. CDR3 sequence reads: CASSQDGSGQGSETQYF. CDR3 DNA sequence: TGCGCCAGCAGCCAAGATGGTTCGGGACAGGGGTCGGAGACCCAGTACTTC.

V and J are TRBV28 and TRBJ1-2; D is ambiguous. V dropped 5 bases and J dropped 2 bases, with 3 bases sitting between them. The CDR3 is 11 amino acids. Per germline, CDR1 MDHEN and CDR2 SYDVKM. Here the CDR3 DNA reads TGTGCCAGCAGTCTGAACTATGGCTACACCTTC. It encodes CASSLNYGYTF.

The V gene is TRBV29-1, the J gene TRBJ2-1, with 14 positions matching TRBD2. Per the germline V gene, CDR1 is SQVTM and CDR2 is ANQGSEA. This CDR3 spans 15 amino acids. After removal of 7 bases from V and 5 bases from J, the junction contained 7 bases not matched to a gene. The CDR3 here is CSGRLAGGVHNEQFF. The CDR3, as DNA: TGCAGCGGCCGACTAGCGGGAGGGGTCCACAATGAGCAGTTCTTC.

The chain couples TRBV10-3 to TRBJ2-7, with 9 bases lining up with TRBD2. CDR3 size: 13 residues. J lost 5 bases, V lost 5 bases, and 4 bases had no gene match. CDR1 ENHRY and CDR2 SYGVKD come from the germline V gene. CDR3 DNA sequence: TGTGCCATCAGTACTAGCGGGCAGAACGAGCAGTACTTC. Its translation is CAISTSGQNEQYF.

The V and J genes are TRBV28 and TRBJ2-7, with 9 positions matching TRBD1. In germline, CDR1 is MDHEN, CDR2 SYDVKM. J gave up 7 bases and V 1 base, and 5 bases lay outside the gene matches. The CDR3 totals 14 residues. CDR3 loop: CASSLLQGAREQYF. Written as DNA, the CDR3 is TGTGCCAGCAGTTTATTACAGGGGGCGCGGGAGCAGTACTTC.

This sequence joins TRBV7-8 and TRBJ1-5, with D hard to call. Germline assignment: CDR1 SGHVS and CDR2 FQNEAQ. This CDR3 comprises 15 residues. The V end lost 5 bases, the J end lost 3 bases, and 14 bases lay between the germline ends. As DNA, the CDR3 is TGTGCCAGCAGCCTCGAGGGCGGGATCAATCAGCCCCAGCATTTT. Its protein product is CASSLEGGINQPQHF.

This chain links TRBV2 with TRBJ2-7, with 7 bases that match TRBD1. In germline, CDR1 is SNHLY, CDR2 FYNNEI. The CDR3 is made up of 14 amino acids. V shed 6 bases and J 3 bases; nucleotides not matched to a gene: 8. CDR3 in DNA: TGTGCCAGCAGGAGACAGGGAATAGACTACGAGCAGTACTTC. Amino acids: CASRRQGIDYEQYF.

In this sample, this clone turned up a few times. The chain recombines TRBV4-3 with TRBJ2-5, with TRBD2 identical over 8 bases. The CDR3 runs 16 residues. CDR1 and CDR2 (germline): LGHNA, YSLEER. Unmatched junction bases numbered 13, after V lost 3 bases and J lost 7 bases. CDR3 sequence: CASSQGGPGLAGTQYF. CDR3 DNA sequence: TGCGCCAGCAGCCAGGGGGGGCCCGGACTAGCCGGGACCCAGTACTTC.

This clone appeared a few times. Its ends do not fully match the called genes, so a read error is possible. This chain uses TRBV18 with TRBJ1-5; the match to TRBD1 covers 7 bases. CDR3 length: 15 amino acids. Germline V gene lookup returns CDR1 KGHSH and CDR2 LQKENI. CDR3 sequence reads: CASSPAGTANRPQHF. The DNA for the CDR3 is TGTGCCAGCTCACCAGCCGGGACAGCTAATCGGCCCCAGCATTTT.

This chain joins TRBV7-9 and TRBJ2-3, with D possibly TRBD1 on 6 matching bases. V lost 6 bases and J lost 2, with 21 bases in between. Germline values: CDR1 SEHNR, CDR2 FQNEAQ (reference sequence). This CDR3 contains 17 residues. The CDR3 nucleotides are TGTGCCAGCAGTCGACAGGAACCCCTTCACCTCACAGATACGCAGTATTTT. Translating it yields CASSRQEPLHLTDTQYF.

The V gene is TRBV11-2, the J gene TRBJ1-4, with TRBD1 identical over 8 bases. V was pared by 0 bases and J by 5 bases, with 2 bases of the junction left unmatched. The CDR3 has 15 amino acids. Looked up from germline, CDR1 is SGHAT and CDR2 is FQNNGV. CDR3 residues: CASSLDDRGNEKLFF. Written as DNA, the CDR3 is TGTGCCAGCAGCTTAGATGACAGGGGAAATGAAAAACTGTTTTTT.

The CDR3 DNA reads TGTGCCATCAGCGCTGAACCAGGGAAGACAACAGATACGCAGTATTTT. Translation gives CAISAEPGKTTDTQYF. The chain employs TRBV10-3 and TRBJ2-3; tentatively, D is TRBD1 (5 bases). Trimming took 6 bases from V and 3 from J, leaving 19 bases between them. Germline assignment: CDR1 ENHRY and CDR2 SYGVKD. This CDR3 region has 16 residues.

This clone was seen only once. The CDR3 spells CASSPTGSGNTIYF. The CDR3 coding sequence is TGTGCCAGCTCACCAACAGGGTCCGGAAACACCATATATTTT. The J gene is TRBJ1-3, the V gene TRBV18, with a possible D match to TRBD1 (6 bases). The CDR3 has 14 residues. Looked up from germline, CDR1 is KGHSH and CDR2 is LQKENI. V lost 2 bases to trimming and J lost 4 bases, with 9 bases between them.

This clone was counted a few times. The chain is built from TRBV4-1 and TRBJ2-7; maybe TRBD1 (5 bases). V was pared by 0 bases and J by 2 bases, with 11 bases between. Looked up from germline, CDR1 is MGHRA and CDR2 is YSYEKL. The CDR3 covers 15 residues. The CDR3 DNA reads as TGCGCCAGCAGCCAAGATGGGCTAGGGGCCTACGAGCAGTACTTC. The encoded protein is CASSQDGLGAYEQYF.

This clone turned up a few times. The rearrangement joins TRBV11-3 to TRBJ2-1; 9 nucleotides line up with TRBD2. The trim removed 3 bases at V and 4 bases at J, leaving 4 bases unmatched. From germline, CDR1 is SGHNT and CDR2 YENEEA. The CDR3 runs to 15 residues. CDR3 DNA sequence: TGTGCCAGCAGCTTCCTAGCGGGACCATACAATGAGCAGTTCTTC. This codes for CASSFLAGPYNEQFF.

The chain carries TRBV30 and TRBJ2-1; D not certain. The V gene lost 0 bases and the J gene lost 6 bases, with 9 bases spanning the gap. Germline CDR1 and CDR2: GTSNPN and SVGIG (reference sequence). CDR3 length: 13 amino acids. The CDR3 loop is CAWSVEAANEQFF. CDR3 DNA sequence: TGTGCCTGGAGTGTAGAAGCTGCCAATGAGCAGTTCTTC.

Only a few counts were recorded for this clone. The V gene is TRBV11-2, the J gene TRBJ1-1; TRBD1 aligns across 7 bases. The CDR3 has 15 residues. From germline, CDR1 is SGHAT and CDR2 FQNNGV. V was pared by 3 bases and J by 7 bases, with 11 bases of the junction left unmatched. The CDR3 coding sequence is TGTGCCAGCAGCTTCTCCCAGGGGGAATTAGTTGAAGCTTTCTTT. It translates to CASSFSQGELVEAFF.

Details on this clone: Other DNA sequences in this specimen translate into the identical CDR3. The chain is built from TRBV4-3 and TRBJ2-2; tentatively, D is TRBD2 (5 bases). This CDR3 has 15 residues. V was trimmed by 0 bases and J by 7 bases, leaving 12 bases between them. The V gene's germline CDR1 is LGHNA and CDR2 YSLEER. CDR3 amino acids: CASSQEAALIGELFF. In nucleotides, the CDR3 is TGCGCCAGCAGCCAAGAAGCGGCCTTGATCGGGGAGCTGTTTTTT.

The V and J genes are TRBV28 and TRBJ1-5, with D possibly TRBD1 on 6 matching bases. Germline V gene lookup returns CDR1 MDHEN and CDR2 SYDVKM. Between the trimmed V and J ends, which lost 6 bases and 3 bases, there was a span of 12 bases. This CDR3 has 14 amino acids. The CDR3 region is CASRGQTDNQPQHF. The DNA for the CDR3 is TGTGCCAGCAGGGGACAAACGGACAATCAGCCCCAGCATTTT.

J is TRBJ2-3 and V is TRBV4-3, with D tentatively TRBD2 (6 bases). Germline CDR1 reads LGHNA; CDR2 reads YSLEER. Trimming shortened V by 3 bases and J by 0 bases, and 10 bases separated the two germline ends. The CDR3 is 15 residues long. CDR3 sequence (DNA): TGCGCCAGCAGCCAGACTAGTATTAGCACAGATACGCAGTATTTT. It codes for CASSQTSISTDTQYF.

The table lists this clone with a few counts. The chain is built from TRBV28 and TRBJ1-2, with D uncertain. The CDR3 extends over 14 amino acids. V was shortened by 7 bases and J by 4 bases, with 16 bases between the two germline ends. The germline gives CDR1 MDHEN, CDR2 SYDVKM. In DNA form, the CDR3 reads TGTGCCAGCAAGGTTGCGGGCTCGGGCTATGGCTACACCTTC. It codes for CASKVAGSGYGYTF.

The rearrangement uses TRBV5-1 and TRBJ1-1, with TRBD1 matching 9 bases. This CDR3 spans 17 amino acids. Per the germline V gene, CDR1 is SGHRS and CDR2 is YFSETQ. V trimming: 3 bases; J trimming: 1 base; junction bases outside the gene matches: 10. The CDR3 loop reads CASSSMGQGSGNTEAFF. Written as DNA, the CDR3 is TGCGCCAGCAGCTCGATGGGACAGGGAAGCGGGAACACTGAAGCTTTCTTT.

V and J are TRBV28 and TRBJ1-3; no definite D call. Germline CDR1 and CDR2: MDHEN and SYDVKM. CDR3 length: 14 amino acids. The V end was cut by 8 bases, the J end by 4 bases, with 15 bases between. The CDR3 protein is CASLGRSAGNTIYF. The CDR3 bases are TGTGCCAGCCTTGGGCGTTCGGCAGGAAACACCATATATTTT.

This clone was detected once. The J gene is TRBJ1-1, the V gene TRBV7-9, with D unclear. V lost 4 bases, J lost 2 bases, and 11 bases lay in between. The CDR3 sequence is 14 residues long. The V gene's germline CDR1 is SEHNR and CDR2 FQNEAQ (reference sequence). The CDR3 DNA sequence: TGTGCCAGCAGCTCGGGTACAACCAACACTGAAGCTTTCTTT. Amino acid sequence: CASSSGTTNTEAFF.

The V call is TRBV29-1, the J call TRBJ1-1, with 8 bases lining up with TRBD1. Germline CDR1 SQVTM, CDR2 ANQGSEA. V was pared by 6 bases and J by 0 bases, with 3 bases of the junction left unmatched. This CDR3 contains 13 residues. This CDR3 reads CSVTGGMNTEAFF. Written as DNA, the CDR3 is TGCAGCGTAACAGGGGGTATGAACACTGAAGCTTTCTTT.

The J gene is TRBJ1-4, the V gene TRBV30; D possibly corresponds to TRBD1 (6 bases). The CDR3 extends over 13 amino acids. V was shortened by 4 bases and J by 7 bases, with 13 bases between the two germline ends. Germline CDR1 and CDR2: GTSNPN and SVGIG (reference sequence). This chain's CDR3 is CAWTARTVEKLFF. In nucleotides, the CDR3 is TGTGCCTGGACCGCGCGGACAGTTGAAAAACTGTTTTTT.

The chain couples TRBV5-6 to TRBJ1-2, with TRBD1 identical over 7 bases. The CDR3 is 14 residues long. V was clipped by 4 bases and J by 4 bases; unmatched bases: 7. From germline, CDR1 is SGHDT and CDR2 YYEEEE. Here the CDR3 DNA reads TGTGCCAGCAGCCGAGACAGGGCTGGCTATGGCTACACCTTC. It yields the protein CASSRDRAGYGYTF.